This T cell receptor beta chain derives from a study of shared clonotypes between healthy human individuals. In the study overall: Participating donors consisted of two women and a few men aged 18 to 49. Per-donor plates numbered three CD4 naive, three CD4 memory, two CD8 naive and one CD8 memory.

Naive CD8 cells lacked CD45RO and underwent positive selection for CCR7, leaving out terminally differentiated effector memory CD45RA+ cells. TCRdb's table, derived via immunoSEQ multiplex PCR, lists solely in-frame clones and lacks some. The sample yields about 2.1 million clones, about 92% seen once. This sequence originates from a man aged 18 to 30 in good health. Some clones in this sample may be carry-over from other donors' samples. The sequenced sample consisted of naive CD8+ T cells from PBMCs.

CDR3 sequence (DNA): TGTGCCAGCAGTTCCGAAGGGTACGGTAACCACGAGCAGTACTTC. Translated: CASSSEGYGNHEQYF. V gene TRBV6-5 combines with J gene TRBJ2-7; no clear D gene. Deletions cut 4 bases from V and 5 bases from J, with 18 bases between. Germline V lookup: CDR1 MNHEY, CDR2 SVGAGI. The CDR3 consists of 15 residues.